Sequencing of this T cell receptor beta chain was carried out in a study of T cells in tumors after PD-1 blockade. Genomic DNA template from tumor biopsies or peripheral blood, about 616 ng to 6,500 ng input. Assay: immunoSEQ multiplex PCR; the TCRdb copy retains only in-frame clones and omits some. The sample includes about 5,800 clones, roughly 80% of them seen just once. CDR1 SGHNT and CDR2 YYREEE come from the germline V gene (reference sequence). CDR3 length: 16 residues. The ends were cut back, 0 bases at V and 3 bases at J, with 14 bases in the middle. This chain links TRBV5-4 with TRBJ2-3, with unresolved D. The material sequenced was PBMCs, taken after anti-PD-1 therapy. The receptor's source is a human donor with advanced basal cell or squamous cell carcinoma (not recorded which). CDR3 in DNA: TGTGCCAGCAGCTTGGGACTCCGATCTGGTACAGATACGCAGTATTTT. Its protein is CASSLGLRSGTDTQYF.